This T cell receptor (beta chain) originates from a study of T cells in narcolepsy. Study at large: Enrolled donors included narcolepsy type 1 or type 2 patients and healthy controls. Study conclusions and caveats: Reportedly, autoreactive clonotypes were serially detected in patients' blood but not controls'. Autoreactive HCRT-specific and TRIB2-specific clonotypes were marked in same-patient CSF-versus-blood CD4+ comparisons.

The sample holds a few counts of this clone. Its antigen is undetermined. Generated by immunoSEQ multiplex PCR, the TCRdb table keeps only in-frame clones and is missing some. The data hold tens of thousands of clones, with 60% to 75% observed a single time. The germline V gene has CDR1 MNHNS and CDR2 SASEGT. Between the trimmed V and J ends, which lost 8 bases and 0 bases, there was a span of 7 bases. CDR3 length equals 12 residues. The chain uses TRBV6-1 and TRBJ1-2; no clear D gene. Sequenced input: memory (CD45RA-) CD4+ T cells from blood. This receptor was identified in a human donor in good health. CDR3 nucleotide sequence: TGTGCCAGCCACGGCGCTAACTATGGCTACACCTTC. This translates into CASHGANYGYTF.